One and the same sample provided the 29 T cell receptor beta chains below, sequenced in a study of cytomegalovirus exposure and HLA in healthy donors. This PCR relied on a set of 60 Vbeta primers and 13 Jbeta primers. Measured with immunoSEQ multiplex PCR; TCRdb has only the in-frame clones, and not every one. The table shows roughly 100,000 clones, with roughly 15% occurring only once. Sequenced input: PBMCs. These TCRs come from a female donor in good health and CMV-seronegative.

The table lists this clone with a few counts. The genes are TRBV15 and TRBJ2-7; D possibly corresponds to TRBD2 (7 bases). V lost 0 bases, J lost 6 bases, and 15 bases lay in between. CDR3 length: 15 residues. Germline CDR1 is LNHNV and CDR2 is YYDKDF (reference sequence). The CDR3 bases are TGTGCCACCAGCAGAGAGTATCGGGGAGGGGGCGAGCAGTACTTC. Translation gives CATSREYRGGGEQYF.

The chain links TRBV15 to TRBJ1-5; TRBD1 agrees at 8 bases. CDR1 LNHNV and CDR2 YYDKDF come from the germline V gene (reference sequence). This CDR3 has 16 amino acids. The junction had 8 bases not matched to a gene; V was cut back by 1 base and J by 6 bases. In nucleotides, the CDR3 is TGTGCCACCAGCAGAGCCCGGACAGGGTACGGTCAGCCCCAGCATTTT. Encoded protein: CATSRARTGYGQPQHF.

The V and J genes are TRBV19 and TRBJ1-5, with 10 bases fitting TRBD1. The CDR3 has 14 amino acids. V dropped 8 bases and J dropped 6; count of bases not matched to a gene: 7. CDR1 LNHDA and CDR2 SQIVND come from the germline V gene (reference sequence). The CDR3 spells CASAGTGEVQPQHF. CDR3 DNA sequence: TGTGCCAGTGCCGGGACAGGGGAGGTTCAGCCCCAGCATTTT.

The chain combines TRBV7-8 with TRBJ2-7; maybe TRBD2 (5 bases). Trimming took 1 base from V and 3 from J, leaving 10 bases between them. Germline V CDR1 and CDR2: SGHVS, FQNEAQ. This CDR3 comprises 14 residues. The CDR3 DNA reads TGTGCCAGCAGCTTAGGAGATGGAGGCTACGAGCAGTACTTC. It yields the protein CASSLGDGGYEQYF.

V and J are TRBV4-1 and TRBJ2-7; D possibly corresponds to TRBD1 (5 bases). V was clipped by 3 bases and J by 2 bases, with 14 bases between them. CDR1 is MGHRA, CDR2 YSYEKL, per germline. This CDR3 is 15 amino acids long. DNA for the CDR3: TGCGCCAGCAGCCAGATGTCGAAAGGGGCCTACGAGCAGTACTTC. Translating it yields CASSQMSKGAYEQYF.

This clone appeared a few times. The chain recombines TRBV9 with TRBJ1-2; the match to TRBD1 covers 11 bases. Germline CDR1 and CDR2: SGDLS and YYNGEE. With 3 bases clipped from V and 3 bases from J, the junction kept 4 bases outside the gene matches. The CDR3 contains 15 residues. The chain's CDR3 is CASSAGQGAHYGYTF. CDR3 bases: TGTGCCAGCAGCGCCGGACAGGGGGCACACTATGGCTACACCTTC.

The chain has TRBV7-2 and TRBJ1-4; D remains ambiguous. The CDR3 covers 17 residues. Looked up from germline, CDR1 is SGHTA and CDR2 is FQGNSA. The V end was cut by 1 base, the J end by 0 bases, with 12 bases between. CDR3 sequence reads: CASSLVLGRATNEKLFF. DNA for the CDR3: TGTGCCAGCAGCTTAGTTCTTGGGAGGGCAACTAATGAAAAACTGTTTTTT.

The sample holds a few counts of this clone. CDR3 region: CASSSSGGFDEKLFF. The CDR3 nucleotides read TGTGCCAGCAGCTCGTCGGGGGGCTTCGACGAAAAACTGTTTTTT. V usage is TRBV6-5 and J usage is TRBJ1-4, with D tentatively TRBD1 (6 bases). The CDR3 loop spans 15 amino acids. Germline CDR1 is MNHEY and CDR2 is SVGAGI. Trimming removed 6 bases from V and 8 bases from J, with 19 bases in between.

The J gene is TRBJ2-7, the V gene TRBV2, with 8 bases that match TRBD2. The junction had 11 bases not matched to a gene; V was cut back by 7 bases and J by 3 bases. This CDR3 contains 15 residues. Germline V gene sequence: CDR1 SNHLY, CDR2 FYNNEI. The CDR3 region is CASTQRGIPHYEQYF. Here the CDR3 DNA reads TGTGCCAGCACGCAGCGGGGGATCCCCCACTACGAGCAGTACTTC.

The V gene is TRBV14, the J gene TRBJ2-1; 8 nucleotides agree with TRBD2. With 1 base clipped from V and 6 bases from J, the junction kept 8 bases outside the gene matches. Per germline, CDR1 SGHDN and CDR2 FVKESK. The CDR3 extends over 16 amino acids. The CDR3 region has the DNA TGTGCCAGCAGCCAAGCTCGAGTAGCGGGACGCAATGAGCAGTTCTTC. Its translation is CASSQARVAGRNEQFF.

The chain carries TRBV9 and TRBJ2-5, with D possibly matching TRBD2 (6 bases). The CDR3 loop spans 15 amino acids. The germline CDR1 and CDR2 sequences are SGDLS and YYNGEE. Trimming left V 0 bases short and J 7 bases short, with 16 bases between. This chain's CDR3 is CASSVVSGERGTQYF. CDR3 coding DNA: TGTGCCAGCAGCGTAGTTTCGGGGGAACGGGGGACCCAGTACTTC.

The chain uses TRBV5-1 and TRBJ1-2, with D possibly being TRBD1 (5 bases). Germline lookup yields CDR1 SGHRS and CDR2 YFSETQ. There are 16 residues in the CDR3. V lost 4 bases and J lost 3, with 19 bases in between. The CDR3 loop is CASSAQPFGGDYGYTF. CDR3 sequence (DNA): TGCGCCAGCAGCGCACAGCCGTTCGGGGGTGACTATGGCTACACCTTC.

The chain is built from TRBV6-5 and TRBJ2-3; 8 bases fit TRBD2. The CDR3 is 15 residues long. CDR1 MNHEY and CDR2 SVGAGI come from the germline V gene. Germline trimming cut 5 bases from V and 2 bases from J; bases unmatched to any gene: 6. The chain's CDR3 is CASSLLAADTDTQYF. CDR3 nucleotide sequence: TGTGCCAGCAGTCTACTAGCGGCTGACACAGATACGCAGTATTTT.

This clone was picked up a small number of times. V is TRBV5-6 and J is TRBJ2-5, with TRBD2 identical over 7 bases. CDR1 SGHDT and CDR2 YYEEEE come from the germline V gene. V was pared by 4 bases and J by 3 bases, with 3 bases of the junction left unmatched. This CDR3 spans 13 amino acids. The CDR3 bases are TGTGCCAGCAGCAGAGGACTAGAAGAGACCCAGTACTTC. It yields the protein CASSRGLEETQYF.

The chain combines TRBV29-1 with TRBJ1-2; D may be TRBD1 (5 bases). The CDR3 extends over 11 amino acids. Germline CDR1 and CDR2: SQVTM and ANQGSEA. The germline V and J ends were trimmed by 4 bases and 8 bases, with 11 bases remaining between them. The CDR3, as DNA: TGCAGCGTTGTAGGGGTGGAGGGCTACACCTTC. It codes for CSVVGVEGYTF. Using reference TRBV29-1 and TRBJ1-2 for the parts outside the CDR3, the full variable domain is SAVISQKPSRDICQRGTSLTIQCQVDSQVTMMFWYRQQPGQSLTLIATANQGSEATYESGFVIDKFPISRPNLTFSTLTVSNMSPEDSSIYLCSVVGVEGYTFGSGTRLTVV.

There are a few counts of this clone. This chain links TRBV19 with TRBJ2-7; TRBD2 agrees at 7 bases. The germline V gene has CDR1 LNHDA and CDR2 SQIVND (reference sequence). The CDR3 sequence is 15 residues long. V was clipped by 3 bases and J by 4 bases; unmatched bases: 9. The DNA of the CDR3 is TGTGCCAGTAGTATCAGCGGGGTAGACTCTTACGAGCAGTACTTC. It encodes CASSISGVDSYEQYF.

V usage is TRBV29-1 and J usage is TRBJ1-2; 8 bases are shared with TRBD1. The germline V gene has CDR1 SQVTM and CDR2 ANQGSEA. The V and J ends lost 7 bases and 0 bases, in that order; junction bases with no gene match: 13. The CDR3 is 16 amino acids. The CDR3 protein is CSALGQGGEANYGYTF. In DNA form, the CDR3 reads TGCAGCGCACTTGGACAGGGTGGGGAGGCTAACTATGGCTACACCTTC.

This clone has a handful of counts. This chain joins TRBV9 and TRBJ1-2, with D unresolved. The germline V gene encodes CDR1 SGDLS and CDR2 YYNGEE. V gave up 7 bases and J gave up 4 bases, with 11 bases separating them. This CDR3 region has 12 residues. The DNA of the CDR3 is TGTGCCAGCGGAGGAGCTATCTATGGCTACACCTTC. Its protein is CASGGAIYGYTF.

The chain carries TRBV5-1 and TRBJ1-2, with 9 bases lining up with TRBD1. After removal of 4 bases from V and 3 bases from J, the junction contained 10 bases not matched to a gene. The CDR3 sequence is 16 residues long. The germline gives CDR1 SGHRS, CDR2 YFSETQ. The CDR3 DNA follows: TGCGCCAGCAGCCGATCTCGGACAGGGGAAGACTATGGCTACACCTTC. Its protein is CASSRSRTGEDYGYTF.

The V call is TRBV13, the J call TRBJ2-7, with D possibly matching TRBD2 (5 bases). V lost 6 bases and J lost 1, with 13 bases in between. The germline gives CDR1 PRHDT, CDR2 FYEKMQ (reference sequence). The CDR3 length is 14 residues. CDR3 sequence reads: CASRHIGVSYEQYF. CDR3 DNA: TGTGCCAGCAGACACATCGGGGTTTCCTACGAGCAGTACTTC.

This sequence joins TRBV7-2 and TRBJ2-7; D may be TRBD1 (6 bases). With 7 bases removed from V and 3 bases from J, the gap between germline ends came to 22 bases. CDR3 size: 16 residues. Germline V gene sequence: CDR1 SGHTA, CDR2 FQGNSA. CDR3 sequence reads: CASTENAWQGLYEQYF. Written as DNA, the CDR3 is TGTGCCAGCACCGAAAACGCGTGGCAGGGGCTCTACGAGCAGTACTTC.

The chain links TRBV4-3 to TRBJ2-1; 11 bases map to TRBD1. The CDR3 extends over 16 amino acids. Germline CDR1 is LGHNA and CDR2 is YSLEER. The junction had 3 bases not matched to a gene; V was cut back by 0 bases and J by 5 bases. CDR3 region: CASSQERTGGHNEQFF. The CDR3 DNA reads TGCGCCAGCAGCCAAGAACGGACAGGGGGCCACAATGAGCAGTTCTTC.

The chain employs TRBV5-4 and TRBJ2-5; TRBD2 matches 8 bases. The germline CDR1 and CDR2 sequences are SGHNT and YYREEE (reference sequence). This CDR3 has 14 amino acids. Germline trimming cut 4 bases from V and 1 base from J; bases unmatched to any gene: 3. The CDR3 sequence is CASSRTSTQETQYF. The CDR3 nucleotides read TGTGCCAGCAGCCGGACTAGCACCCAAGAGACCCAGTACTTC.

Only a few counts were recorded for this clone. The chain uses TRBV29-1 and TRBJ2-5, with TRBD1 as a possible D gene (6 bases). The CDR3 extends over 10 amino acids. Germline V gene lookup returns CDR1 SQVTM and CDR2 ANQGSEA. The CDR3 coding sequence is TGCAGAGGGGGAGCCGAGACCCAGTACTTC. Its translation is CRGGAETQYF.

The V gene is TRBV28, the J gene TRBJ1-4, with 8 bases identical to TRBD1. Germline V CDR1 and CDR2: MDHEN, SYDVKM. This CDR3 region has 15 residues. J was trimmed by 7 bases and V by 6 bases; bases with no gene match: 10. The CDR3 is CASSVRDRSTEKLFF. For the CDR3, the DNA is TGTGCCAGCAGCGTCCGGGACAGGTCTACTGAAAAACTGTTTTTT.

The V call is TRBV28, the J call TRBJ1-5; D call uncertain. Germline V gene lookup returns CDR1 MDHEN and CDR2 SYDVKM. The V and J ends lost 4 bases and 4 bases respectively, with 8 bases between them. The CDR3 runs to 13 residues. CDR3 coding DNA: TGTGCCAGCAGTTCACATTTTAATCAGCCCCAGCATTTT. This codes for CASSSHFNQPQHF. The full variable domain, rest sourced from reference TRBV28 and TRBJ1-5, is DVKVTQSSRYLVKRTGEKVFLECVQDMDHENMFWYRQDPGLGLRLIYFSYDVKMKEKGDIPEGYSVSREKKERFSLILESASTNQTSMYLCASSSHFNQPQHFGDGTRLSIL.

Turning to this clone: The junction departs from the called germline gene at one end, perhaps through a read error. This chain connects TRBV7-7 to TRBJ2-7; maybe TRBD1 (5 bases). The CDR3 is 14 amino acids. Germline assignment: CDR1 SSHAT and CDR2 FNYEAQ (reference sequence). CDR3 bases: TGTGCTAGCAGCTTAGAACAGGATGCCTACGAGCAGTACTTC. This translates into CASSLEQDAYEQYF.

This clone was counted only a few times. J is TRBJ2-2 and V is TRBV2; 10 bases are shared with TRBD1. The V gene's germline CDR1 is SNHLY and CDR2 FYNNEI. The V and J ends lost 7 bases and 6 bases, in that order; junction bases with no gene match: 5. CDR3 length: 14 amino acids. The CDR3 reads CASTGTGESGELFF. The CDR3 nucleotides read TGTGCCAGCACCGGGACAGGGGAGTCCGGGGAGCTGTTTTTT.

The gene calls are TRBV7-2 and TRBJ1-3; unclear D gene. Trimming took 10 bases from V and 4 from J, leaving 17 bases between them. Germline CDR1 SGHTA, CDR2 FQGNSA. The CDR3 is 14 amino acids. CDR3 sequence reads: CATALNAGGNTIYF. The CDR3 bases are TGTGCCACCGCACTTAATGCGGGGGGAAACACCATATATTTT. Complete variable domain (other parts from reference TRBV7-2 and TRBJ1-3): GAGVSQSPSNKVTEKGKDVELRCDPISGHTALYWYRQSLGQGLEFLIYFQGNSAPDKSGLPSDRFSAERTGGSVSTLTIQRTQQEDSAVYLCATALNAGGNTIYFGEGSWLTVV.